Below, one TCR beta chain is given with its context. Antigen specificity is unknown. CD45RO/CCR7/CD25/CD127/CD95/CD27 separated CD4+ naive, central memory, regulatory and stem cell-like memory cells by sorting. Purities in excess of 95% were seen in all sorted populations. This sample was included in a study of beta chain features in type 1 diabetes. Notes on the study in general: Across all four CD4+ subsets, people with type 1 diabetes showed modestly shorter TCRB CDR3s. There was a possibility that cDNA sequencing over-represented cells with high TCR expression.

Every isolated RNA sample was fully reverse transcribed, so sequencing captured expressed TCRB transcripts. Clones were sequenced by immunoSEQ multiplex PCR, and TCRdb holds only the in-frame ones, with some missing. The profile shows fewer than 350,000 clones, 14% to 15% of them singletons. V was trimmed by 6 bases and J by 0 bases, leaving 16 bases between them. The CDR3 spans 15 residues. CDR1 SGHKS and CDR2 YYEKEE come from the germline V gene (reference sequence). The sequenced sample was naive CD4+ T cells from blood. The gene calls are TRBV5-5 and TRBJ2-7, with D uncertain. The origin of this receptor is a man aged 18 to 29 with type 1 diabetes. CDR3 sequence (DNA): TGTGCCAGCAACACCCTACAGAGAAGCTCCTACGAGCAGTACTTC. Its protein is CASNTLQRSSYEQYF. The variable domain in full, completed from reference TRBV5-5 and TRBJ2-7, reads DAGVTQSPTHLIKTRGQQVTLRCSPISGHKSVSWYQQVLGQGPQFIFQYYEKEERGRGNFPDRFSARQFPNYSSELNVNALLLGDSALYLCASNTLQRSSYEQYFGPGTRLTVT.